One sample yielded the 15 T cell receptor beta chains listed below, sequenced in a study of T cell changes during pregnancy in multiple sclerosis. TCRdb's table, derived via immunoSEQ multiplex PCR, lists solely in-frame clones and lacks some. The sample yields approximately 69,000 clones, 91% seen once. The sample here was CD4+ T cells from peripheral blood mononuclear cells, taken in the third trimester of pregnancy. These receptors were collected from a female donor in good health, enrolled as a control in a pregnancy study.

The chain combines TRBV15 with TRBJ2-1; 8 bases align to TRBD2. Per germline, CDR1 LNHNV and CDR2 YYDKDF (reference sequence). Unmatched junction bases numbered 7, after V lost 1 base and J lost 5 bases. The CDR3 consists of 16 residues. The CDR3 nucleotides read TGTGCCACCAGCAGAGCCCCTAGCGGGTACCACAATGAGCAGTTCTTC. Translation gives CATSRAPSGYHNEQFF.

This chain links TRBV19 with TRBJ2-2; TRBD1 is a possible D gene (5 bases). Germline V gene data show CDR1 as LNHDA and CDR2 as SQIVND (reference sequence). The V and J ends lost 3 bases and 5 bases respectively, with 10 bases between them. There are 14 residues in the CDR3. Here the CDR3 reads CASSMARATGELFF. The DNA for the CDR3 is TGTGCCAGTAGTATGGCCAGGGCGACCGGGGAGCTGTTTTTT. Together with reference TRBV19 and TRBJ2-2, the CDR3 gives the full variable domain: DGGITQSPKYLFRKEGQNVTLSCEQNLNHDAMYWYRQDPGQGLRLIYYSQIVNDFQKGDIAEGYSVSREKKESFPLTVTSAQKNPTAFYLCASSMARATGELFFGEGSRLTVL.

The chain's CDR3 is CASSTTGTVGGEAFF. The CDR3 DNA follows: TGTGCCAGTAGTACAACCGGGACAGTCGGGGGTGAAGCTTTCTTT. The chain links TRBV19 to TRBJ1-1; 7 nucleotides align to TRBD1. The CDR3 spans 15 residues. Germline lookup yields CDR1 LNHDA and CDR2 SQIVND (reference sequence). V gave up 4 bases and J gave up 7 bases; unmatched junction bases: 12. The full variable domain, completed using reference TRBV19 and TRBJ1-1, is DGGITQSPKYLFRKEGQNVTLSCEQNLNHDAMYWYRQDPGQGLRLIYYSQIVNDFQKGDIAEGYSVSREKKESFPLTVTSAQKNPTAFYLCASSTTGTVGGEAFFGQGTRLTVV.

The chain combines TRBV5-1 with TRBJ2-2; D is ambiguous. The CDR3 loop spans 15 amino acids. Trimming stripped 2 bases from V and 4 bases from J, with 12 bases between. CDR1 and CDR2 from the germline V gene are SGHRS and YFSETQ. The CDR3 here is CASSLDGVGTGELFF. The CDR3 DNA reads TGCGCCAGCAGCTTAGATGGAGTTGGCACCGGGGAGCTGTTTTTT.

V and J are TRBV5-4 and TRBJ2-3; possibly TRBD2 for D (6 bases). CDR1 and CDR2 from the germline V gene are SGHNT and YYREEE (reference sequence). V was cut by 4 bases and J by 0 bases, with 12 bases left in between. This CDR3 region has 15 residues. The CDR3, as DNA: TGTGCCAGCAGCCCACGGACTACTAGCACAGATACGCAGTATTTT. This sequence encodes CASSPRTTSTDTQYF. The entire variable domain, with the rest obtained from reference TRBV5-4 and TRBJ2-3, is as follows: ETGVTQSPTHLIKTRGQQVTLRCSSQSGHNTVSWYQQALGQGPQFIFQYYREEENGRGNFPPRFSGLQFPNYSSELNVNALELDDSALYLCASSPRTTSTDTQYFGPGTRLTVL.

This clone has just one count. CDR3 in DNA: TGTGCCAGCAGCCTTACCGGGACTAGCACAGATACGCAGTATTTT. Its protein product is CASSLTGTSTDTQYF. This rearrangement joins TRBV11-2 to TRBJ2-3, with a possible D match to TRBD2 (6 bases). CDR3 length: 15 residues. Trimming cost V 5 bases and J 0 bases, with 12 bases left between them. Germline V CDR1 and CDR2: SGHAT, FQNNGV.

This clone was seen just once. Other DNA sequences in this specimen translate into the identical CDR3. The V gene is TRBV19, the J gene TRBJ2-7; 7 bases are a match to TRBD1. V gave up 5 bases and J gave up 0 bases; unmatched junction bases: 4. The CDR3 is 14 amino acids. The germline V gene encodes CDR1 LNHDA and CDR2 SQIVND (reference sequence). CDR3 sequence (DNA): TGTGCCAGTAGTGGACAGGTCAGCTCCTACGAGCAGTACTTC. Translating gives CASSGQVSSYEQYF. Full variable domain (missing parts from reference TRBV19 and TRBJ2-7): DGGITQSPKYLFRKEGQNVTLSCEQNLNHDAMYWYRQDPGQGLRLIYYSQIVNDFQKGDIAEGYSVSREKKESFPLTVTSAQKNPTAFYLCASSGQVSSYEQYFGPGTRLTVT.

This chain joins TRBV6-5 and TRBJ2-6, with D tentatively TRBD1 (6 bases). There are 16 residues in the CDR3. The V and J ends lost 0 bases and 0 bases respectively, with 6 bases between them. Germline V gene lookup returns CDR1 MNHEY and CDR2 SVGAGI. The CDR3 region is CASSYSGGSGANVLTF. Written as DNA, the CDR3 is TGTGCCAGCAGTTACTCAGGGGGCTCTGGGGCCAACGTCCTGACTTTC.

The rearrangement uses TRBV11-3 and TRBJ1-4, with TRBD1 identical over 8 bases. V was clipped by 5 bases and J by 7 bases; unmatched bases: 6. Germline assignment: CDR1 SGHNT and CDR2 YENEEA. The CDR3 has 14 amino acids. In nucleotides, the CDR3 is TGTGCCAGCAGCACAGGGACAGGAGGTGAAAAACTGTTTTTT. This codes for CASSTGTGGEKLFF.

Here the CDR3 reads CASSQVRQGNQYF. In DNA form, the CDR3 reads TGCGCCAGCAGCCAAGTGAGACAGGGGAACCAGTACTTC. The chain uses TRBV4-1 and TRBJ2-5, with 8 bases aligning to TRBD1. This CDR3 is built from 13 residues. J gave up 10 bases and V 1 base, and 5 bases lay outside the gene matches. From germline, CDR1 is MGHRA and CDR2 YSYEKL.

V gene TRBV2 combines with J gene TRBJ2-5; 7 bases are a match to TRBD2. CDR1 SNHLY and CDR2 FYNNEI come from the germline V gene. Trimming at V came to 7 bases and at J to 5 bases, leaving 10 bases not matched to a gene. This CDR3 contains 14 residues. CDR3 sequence (DNA): TGTGCCAGCAACTCCTGGGGGGGGAGGGAGACCCAGTACTTC. This gives the protein CASNSWGGRETQYF.

The rearrangement links TRBV5-4 to TRBJ2-7, with a possible D match to TRBD1 (5 bases). The ends were cut back, 0 bases at V and 4 bases at J, with 11 bases in the middle. Looked up from germline, CDR1 is SGHNT and CDR2 is YYREEE (reference sequence). There are 14 residues in the CDR3. CDR3 DNA: TGTGCCAGCAGCTTGGGCAGGGAACGGTACGAGCAGTACTTC. Protein: CASSLGRERYEQYF.

This chain uses TRBV7-2 with TRBJ1-3, with D possibly TRBD1 on 6 matching bases. Per the germline V gene, CDR1 is SGHTA and CDR2 is FQGNSA. The V gene lost 3 bases and the J gene lost 0 bases, with 21 bases spanning the gap. The length of the CDR3 is 19 residues. The CDR3 spells CASSFLSLDQGSSGNTIYF. The CDR3 DNA reads as TGTGCCAGCAGCTTCCTCTCCTTGGACCAGGGGAGCTCTGGAAACACCATATATTTT.

The rearrangement links TRBV5-4 to TRBJ2-3; 13 bases line up with TRBD2. Trimming removed 4 bases from V and 0 bases from J; junction bases left unmatched: 11. The CDR3 runs to 19 residues. Germline assignment: CDR1 SGHNT and CDR2 YYREEE (reference sequence). The CDR3 nucleotides are TGTGCCAGCAGCCTTGGACTAGCGGGGGCCGATTATAGCACAGATACGCAGTATTTT. It encodes CASSLGLAGADYSTDTQYF.

The chain has TRBV4-2 and TRBJ1-1; TRBD1 agrees at 8 bases. The length of the CDR3 is 15 residues. V dropped 3 bases and J dropped 1; count of bases not matched to a gene: 4. CDR1 LGHNA and CDR2 YNFKEQ come from the germline V gene. The CDR3 loop is CASSHTDRENTEAFF. The CDR3 coding sequence is TGTGCCAGCAGCCACACGGACAGGGAGAACACTGAAGCTTTCTTT.